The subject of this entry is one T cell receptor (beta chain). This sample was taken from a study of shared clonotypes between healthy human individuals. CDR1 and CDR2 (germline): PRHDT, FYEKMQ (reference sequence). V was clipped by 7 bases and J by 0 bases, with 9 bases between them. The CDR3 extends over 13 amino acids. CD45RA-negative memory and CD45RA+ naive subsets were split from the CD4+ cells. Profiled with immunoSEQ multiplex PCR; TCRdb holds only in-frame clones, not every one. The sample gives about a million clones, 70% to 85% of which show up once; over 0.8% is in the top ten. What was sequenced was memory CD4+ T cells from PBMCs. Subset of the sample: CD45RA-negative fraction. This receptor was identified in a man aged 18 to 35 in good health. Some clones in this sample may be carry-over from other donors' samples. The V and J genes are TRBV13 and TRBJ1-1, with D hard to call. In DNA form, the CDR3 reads TGTGCCAGCATAATTCAGATGAACACTGAAGCTTTCTTT. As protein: CASIIQMNTEAFF.